A selection of T cell receptor beta chains follows, all from one sample in a study of prognosis after radiotherapy for stage I lung cancer. TCRdb reanalysed the multiplex PCR reads using MiXCR and keeps one entry per CDR3 protein. This sample has over 30,000 distinct CDR3 sequences, with approximately 25% found just once. Material: PBMCs, obtained before or after stereotactic body radiation therapy (not recorded which). The receptors were sampled from a donor aged 50 or older with non-small cell lung cancer. Each CDR3 is given with its conserved first and last residue. The D gene is left open where the match is weak. Not all rows give a size; the values are once, few, many and, for expanded clones, a class.

j_call: TRBJ2-5; clone_size: many; d_call: .; v_call: TRBV6-1; cdr3_aa: CASRKPYQGQETQYF; cdr3_nt: TGTGCCAGCAGAAAACCCTACCAGGGTCAAGAGACCCAGTACTTC
j_call: TRBJ2-6; clone_size: many; d_call: .; v_call: TRBV30; cdr3_aa: CAWSPFGANVLTF; cdr3_nt: TGTGCCTGGAGCCCCTTTGGGGCCAACGTCCTGACTTTC
j_call: TRBJ1-5; clone_size: many; d_call: TRBD1; v_call: TRBV18; cdr3_aa: CASSRDRGRSNQPQHF; cdr3_nt: TGTGCCAGCTCACGGGACAGGGGGAGGAGCAATCAGCCCCAGCATTTT
j_call: TRBJ2-5; clone_size: many; d_call: .; v_call: TRBV4-1; cdr3_aa: CASSQAGLALETQYF; cdr3_nt: TGCGCCAGCAGCCAAGCCGGTCTAGCGTTGGAGACCCAGTACTTC
j_call: TRBJ2-2; clone_size: many; d_call: .; v_call: TRBV20-1; cdr3_aa: CSAPPGPGPGELFF; cdr3_nt: TGCAGTGCTCCACCGGGACCCGGACCCGGGGAGCTGTTTTTT
j_call: TRBJ2-3; clone_size: many; d_call: .; v_call: TRBV5-1; cdr3_aa: CASSLAPGAGTDTQYF; cdr3_nt: TGCGCCAGCAGCTTGGCCCCGGGGGCCGGCACAGATACGCAGTATTTT
j_call: TRBJ2-4; clone_size: many; d_call: TRBD1; v_call: TRBV4-1; cdr3_aa: CASSPRGQGAGNIQYF; cdr3_nt: TGCGCCAGCAGCCCCCGGGGACAGGGGGCGGGAAACATTCAGTACTTC
j_call: TRBJ2-5; clone_size: many; d_call: .; v_call: TRBV28; cdr3_aa: CASKEASPTGETQYF; cdr3_nt: TGTGCCAGCAAGGAGGCTAGTCCTACGGGGGAGACCCAGTACTTC
j_call: TRBJ1-4; clone_size: many; d_call: .; v_call: TRBV30; cdr3_aa: CAWSVRNEKLFF; cdr3_nt: TGTGCCTGGAGTGTCCGGAATGAAAAACTGTTTTTT
j_call: TRBJ1-4; clone_size: many; d_call: .; v_call: TRBV3-1; cdr3_aa: CASSLRVGEKLFF; cdr3_nt: TGTGCCAGCAGCCTCAGGGTCGGGGAAAAACTGTTTTTT
j_call: TRBJ2-5; clone_size: .; d_call: TRBD2; v_call: TRBV11-2; cdr3_aa: CASSLVGWTSGQETQYF; cdr3_nt: TGTGCCAGCAGCTTAGTAGGCTGGACTAGCGGACAAGAGACCCAGTACTTC
j_call: TRBJ2-3; clone_size: many; d_call: .; v_call: TRBV7-6; cdr3_aa: CASSLDGGDGDTQYF; cdr3_nt: TGTGCCAGCAGCCTTGATGGAGGGGATGGAGATACGCAGTATTTT
j_call: TRBJ2-3; clone_size: many; d_call: .; v_call: TRBV15; cdr3_aa: CATSRAPEDTQYF; cdr3_nt: TGTGCCACCAGCAGAGCCCCGGAGGATACGCAGTATTTT
j_call: TRBJ2-1; clone_size: many; d_call: .; v_call: TRBV7-3; cdr3_aa: CASSQTGGSYNEQFF; cdr3_nt: TGTGCCAGCAGCCAGACAGGAGGCTCCTACAATGAGCAGTTCTTC
j_call: TRBJ2-1; clone_size: many; d_call: TRBD1; v_call: TRBV28; cdr3_aa: CASSFPGTGYNEQFF; cdr3_nt: TGTGCCAGCAGTTTTCCCGGGACAGGGTACAATGAGCAGTTCTTC
j_call: TRBJ2-1; clone_size: .; d_call: TRBD1; v_call: TRBV18; cdr3_aa: CASSPRDRGMDEQFF; cdr3_nt: TGTGCCAGCTCACCACGGGACAGGGGGATGGATGAGCAGTTCTTC
j_call: TRBJ2-7; clone_size: many; d_call: .; v_call: TRBV5-4; cdr3_aa: CASSLADSAYEQYF; cdr3_nt: TGTGCCAGCAGCTTGGCGGACTCAGCCTACGAGCAGTACTTC
j_call: TRBJ2-5; clone_size: few; d_call: .; v_call: TRBV4-2; cdr3_aa: CANSQDLGGGPRETQYF; cdr3_nt: TGTGCCAACAGCCAAGATCTGGGTGGAGGCCCGCGGGAGACCCAGTACTTC
j_call: TRBJ1-5; clone_size: many; d_call: TRBD1; v_call: TRBV19; cdr3_aa: CASSPMDRLYSNQPQHF; cdr3_nt: TGTGCCAGTAGTCCAATGGACAGGCTTTATAGCAATCAGCCCCAGCATTTT
j_call: TRBJ1-4; clone_size: many; d_call: .; v_call: TRBV30; cdr3_aa: CAWSIQVGDEKLFF; cdr3_nt: TGTGCCTGGAGTATCCAGGTCGGGGATGAAAAACTGTTTTTT
j_call: TRBJ2-5; clone_size: .; d_call: .; v_call: TRBV19; cdr3_aa: CASGRSERETQYF; cdr3_nt: TGTGCCAGTGGACGGTCGGAACGGGAGACCCAGTACTTC
j_call: TRBJ2-7; clone_size: many; d_call: .; v_call: TRBV11-2; cdr3_aa: CASSSIKRTYLRPYEQYF; cdr3_nt: TGTGCCAGCAGCTCTATTAAACGGACTTACCTGAGGCCCTACGAGCAGTACTTC
j_call: TRBJ1-1; clone_size: many; d_call: .; v_call: TRBV2; cdr3_aa: CASSEASGLHAEAFF; cdr3_nt: TGTGCCAGCAGTGAAGCGTCCGGCCTACACGCTGAAGCTTTCTTT
j_call: TRBJ2-6; clone_size: many; d_call: TRBD1; v_call: TRBV4-1; cdr3_aa: CASSQEPQGAGANVLTF; cdr3_nt: TGCGCCAGCAGCCAAGAGCCACAGGGGGCTGGGGCCAACGTCCTGACTTTC
j_call: TRBJ1-4; clone_size: many; d_call: .; v_call: TRBV20-1; cdr3_aa: CSARVSGGGEKLFF; cdr3_nt: TGCAGTGCTAGAGTTTCGGGGGGTGGTGAAAAACTGTTTTTT
j_call: TRBJ2-2; clone_size: many; d_call: TRBD1; v_call: TRBV6-1; cdr3_aa: CASTGQGSSGELFF; cdr3_nt: TGTGCCAGCACGGGACAGGGATCTTCCGGGGAGCTGTTTTTT
j_call: TRBJ1-1; clone_size: many; d_call: .; v_call: TRBV6-4; cdr3_aa: CASSPGESTEAFF; cdr3_nt: TGTGCCAGCAGTCCCGGAGAAAGCACTGAAGCTTTCTTT
j_call: TRBJ1-4; clone_size: many; d_call: TRBD1; v_call: TRBV27; cdr3_aa: CASSLLGTGNEKLFF; cdr3_nt: TGTGCCAGCAGTTTGCTGGGGACAGGAAATGAAAAACTGTTTTTT
j_call: TRBJ2-5; clone_size: many; d_call: .; v_call: TRBV6-1; cdr3_aa: CASIRAGTAQETQYF; cdr3_nt: TGTGCCAGCATTAGAGCAGGAACAGCCCAAGAGACCCAGTACTTC
j_call: TRBJ1-2; clone_size: many; d_call: .; v_call: TRBV28; cdr3_aa: CASSLAVRGYGYTF; cdr3_nt: TGTGCCAGCAGTTTGGCAGTCAGGGGCTATGGCTACACCTTC
j_call: TRBJ2-7; clone_size: many; d_call: TRBD2; v_call: TRBV30; cdr3_aa: CAWSVGFRTSGNSEQYF; cdr3_nt: TGTGCCTGGAGTGTAGGATTTAGGACTAGCGGTAATTCGGAGCAGTACTTC
j_call: TRBJ2-5; clone_size: many; d_call: .; v_call: TRBV11-2; cdr3_aa: CASSTRPDSWETQYF; cdr3_nt: TGTGCCAGCAGCACCCGCCCGGACAGTTGGGAGACCCAGTACTTC
j_call: TRBJ2-3; clone_size: many; d_call: .; v_call: TRBV3-1; cdr3_aa: CASSPWGVSTDTQYF; cdr3_nt: TGTGCCAGCAGCCCGTGGGGCGTTAGCACAGATACGCAGTATTTT
j_call: TRBJ2-1; clone_size: .; d_call: TRBD2; v_call: TRBV20-1; cdr3_aa: CSAPLAGGAFNEQFF; cdr3_nt: TGCAGTGCCCCCTTAGCGGGAGGGGCTTTCAATGAGCAATTCTTC
j_call: TRBJ2-3; clone_size: .; d_call: TRBD1; v_call: TRBV2; cdr3_aa: CASSWDRTNTDTQYF; cdr3_nt: TGTGCCAGCAGCTGGGACAGGACTAACACAGATACGCAGTATTTT
j_call: TRBJ2-5; clone_size: many; d_call: .; v_call: TRBV24-1; cdr3_aa: CATSSSSSPRETQYF; cdr3_nt: TGTGCCACCAGTTCAAGCAGCTCCCCCCGAGAGACCCAGTACTTC
j_call: TRBJ1-2; clone_size: many; d_call: .; v_call: TRBV28; cdr3_aa: CASRKGPIYGYTF; cdr3_nt: TGTGCCAGCAGGAAGGGACCCATCTATGGCTACACCTTC
j_call: TRBJ2-7; clone_size: many; d_call: .; v_call: TRBV28; cdr3_aa: CASSLDPGQNDEQYF; cdr3_nt: TGTGCCAGCAGCCTGGACCCGGGACAAAATGACGAGCAGTACTTC
j_call: TRBJ2-2; clone_size: many; d_call: .; v_call: TRBV5-6; cdr3_aa: CASSLTGSNTGELFF; cdr3_nt: TGTGCCAGCAGCCTGACGGGAAGTAACACCGGGGAGCTGTTTTTT
j_call: TRBJ1-1; clone_size: .; d_call: TRBD1; v_call: TRBV20-1; cdr3_aa: CSARVYRGGKAFF; cdr3_nt: TGCAGTGCTAGGGTGTACAGGGGCGGGAAAGCTTTTTTT
j_call: TRBJ2-4; clone_size: many; d_call: .; v_call: TRBV7-6; cdr3_aa: CASSLGPEGPQNIQYF; cdr3_nt: TGTGCCAGCAGCTTAGGACCCGAGGGACCCCAAAACATTCAGTACTTC
j_call: TRBJ2-7; clone_size: many; d_call: .; v_call: TRBV5-1; cdr3_aa: CASSLASQIYEQYF; cdr3_nt: TGCGCCAGCAGCTTGGCCTCACAGATATACGAGCAGTACTTC
j_call: TRBJ1-2; clone_size: many; d_call: .; v_call: TRBV20-1; cdr3_aa: CSAREPEAGDGYGYTF; cdr3_nt: TGCAGTGCTAGAGAACCCGAGGCAGGGGACGGTTATGGCTACACCTTC
j_call: TRBJ1-4; clone_size: .; d_call: TRBD1; v_call: TRBV5-1; cdr3_aa: CASSLYPLGTANEKLFF; cdr3_nt: TGCGCCAGCAGCTTGTATCCTTTAGGGACAGCTAATGAAAAACTGTTTTTT
j_call: TRBJ2-7; clone_size: many; d_call: .; v_call: TRBV10-3; cdr3_aa: CAISETWMGKDEQYF; cdr3_nt: TGTGCCATCAGTGAGACCTGGATGGGGAAGGACGAGCAGTACTTC
j_call: TRBJ2-3; clone_size: many; d_call: .; v_call: TRBV7-2; cdr3_aa: CASSLEADTQYF; cdr3_nt: TGTGCCAGCAGCTTAGAAGCAGATACGCAGTATTTT
j_call: TRBJ2-7; clone_size: .; d_call: TRBD1; v_call: TRBV20-1; cdr3_aa: CSAEGQSSYEQYF; cdr3_nt: TGCAGTGCTGAGGGACAGTCGAGCTACGAGCAGTACTTC
j_call: TRBJ2-3; clone_size: many; d_call: TRBD2; v_call: TRBV5-1; cdr3_aa: CASRRAGVADTQYF; cdr3_nt: TGCGCCAGCAGACGGGCGGGGGTAGCGGATACGCAGTATTTT
j_call: TRBJ2-3; clone_size: many; d_call: .; v_call: TRBV3-1; cdr3_aa: CASSQAAASMGTQYF; cdr3_nt: TGTGCCAGCAGCCAAGCGGCGGCTAGCATGGGTACGCAGTATTTT
j_call: TRBJ2-1; clone_size: many; d_call: .; v_call: TRBV12-3/TRBV12-4; cdr3_aa: CASSLVGNEQFF; cdr3_nt: TGTGCCAGCAGTTTAGTGGGGAATGAGCAGTTCTTC
j_call: TRBJ1-2; clone_size: .; d_call: .; v_call: TRBV19; cdr3_aa: CATDGRGNGYTF; cdr3_nt: TGTGCCACTGACGGACGGGGAAATGGCTACACCTTC
j_call: TRBJ1-4; clone_size: .; d_call: .; v_call: TRBV7-9; cdr3_aa: CASSLSRDEKLFF; cdr3_nt: TGTGCCAGCAGCTTAAGCCGAGATGAAAAACTGTTTTTT
j_call: TRBJ2-3; clone_size: many; d_call: TRBD2; v_call: TRBV4-2; cdr3_aa: CASSTGTSGGNTQYF; cdr3_nt: TGTGCCAGCAGCACCGGGACTAGCGGCGGAAATACGCAGTATTTT
j_call: TRBJ2-1; clone_size: many; d_call: .; v_call: TRBV2; cdr3_aa: CASSESPWTFLSSYNEQFF; cdr3_nt: TGTGCCAGCAGTGAAAGCCCCTGGACTTTTTTAAGCTCCTACAATGAGCAGTTCTTC
j_call: TRBJ1-6; clone_size: many; d_call: .; v_call: TRBV30; cdr3_aa: CAWSVDSSYNSPLHF; cdr3_nt: TGTGCCTGGAGTGTAGACAGCTCCTATAATTCACCCCTCCACTTT
j_call: TRBJ2-1; clone_size: .; d_call: .; v_call: TRBV9; cdr3_aa: CASSVTAGISYNEQFF; cdr3_nt: TGTGCCAGTAGCGTAACGGCGGGCATCTCCTACAATGAGCAGTTCTTC
j_call: TRBJ2-7; clone_size: many; d_call: .; v_call: TRBV28; cdr3_aa: CASSLGVVREQYF; cdr3_nt: TGTGCCAGCAGTTTGGGGGTGGTACGAGAGCAGTACTTC
j_call: TRBJ2-1; clone_size: .; d_call: .; v_call: TRBV20-1; cdr3_aa: CSARGPSNYNEQFF; cdr3_nt: TGCAGTGCTAGAGGTCCATCGAATTACAATGAGCAGTTCTTC
j_call: TRBJ2-3; clone_size: many; d_call: .; v_call: TRBV9; cdr3_aa: CASSPSQYDTQYF; cdr3_nt: TGTGCCAGCAGCCCCAGTCAATATGATACGCAGTATTTT
j_call: TRBJ2-3; clone_size: many; d_call: TRBD2; v_call: TRBV5-4; cdr3_aa: CASSFWTSGSTDTQYF; cdr3_nt: TGTGCCAGCAGCTTCTGGACTAGCGGTAGCACAGATACGCAGTATTTT